This is a list of T cell receptor beta chains from one sample in a study of circulating and synovial CD4+ cells in juvenile arthritis. Repertoires were generated with immunoSEQ multiplex PCR, while TCRdb's copy carries only in-frame clones and drops some. The sample has about 1,800 clones; around nine tenths are singletons. The sample consisted of HLA-DR+ CD4+ T cells from blood. These receptors came from a human patient with juvenile idiopathic arthritis. Some clones in this sample may be carry-over from other donors' samples. The CDR3 runs from the conserved cysteine through the conserved F or W. The order of the fields is D gene, V gene, CDR3 protein. The D gene is left open where the match is weak.

D: NA
V: TRBV5-1
CDR3: CASRWTNNNSPLHF

D: NA
V: TRBV25-1
CDR3: CASSEFLSGPTNEKLFF

D: NA
V: TRBV28
CDR3: CASRPGQWTTEAFF

D: NA
V: TRBV29-1
CDR3: CSVRQALEGFF

D: NA
V: TRBV5-1
CDR3: CASSGGGPRDTIYF

D: TRBD1
V: TRBV27
CDR3: CASSPWDRLPYGYTF

D: NA
V: TRBV6-6
CDR3: CASSTPGEAGELFF

D: NA
V: TRBV6-5
CDR3: CASHYEQYF

D: TRBD2
V: TRBV4-3
CDR3: CASSQDGSGGWETQYF

D: TRBD1
V: TRBV4-1
CDR3: CASSQVPPGTGGGYTF

D: NA
V: TRBV7-8
CDR3: CASSLHGGGETQYF

D: TRBD2
V: TRBV28
CDR3: CASSFVSGLAKNEQFF

D: TRBD1
V: TRBV30
CDR3: CAWYRDRVPRGYGYTF

D: TRBD1
V: TRBV4-3
CDR3: CASSLGQGTEAFF

D: NA
V: TRBV19
CDR3: CASSKGDYGYTF

D: NA
V: TRBV9
CDR3: CASSATGRGEKLFF

D: NA
V: TRBV19
CDR3: CASSIRPGWNTEAFF

D: NA
V: TRBV5-1
CDR3: CASSLALGRQSTEAFF

D: NA
V: TRBV2
CDR3: CASSNLEQYF

D: TRBD1
V: TRBV7-2
CDR3: CASSLGTGENQPQHF

D: NA
V: TRBV7-8
CDR3: CASSPGLSFSGANVLTF

D: TRBD2
V: TRBV4-2
CDR3: CASSQPGGLAGTGANVLTF

D: NA
V: TRBV4-1
CDR3: CASSQRIQDSLAKNIQYF

D: NA
V: TRBV9
CDR3: CASSSRVWGNYGYTF

D: NA
V: TRBV30
CDR3: CAWGTSSYNSPLHF

D: NA
V: TRBV10-3
CDR3: CAISESSPVLYELPTISGNTIYF

D: TRBD2
V: TRBV25-1
CDR3: CASSELAGYNEQFF

D: NA
V: TRBV11-1
CDR3: CASSLTDSGANVLTF

D: NA
V: TRBV6-1
CDR3: CASSEQGPFYGYTF

D: NA
V: TRBV25-1
CDR3: CASSESGFYGYTF

D: NA
V: TRBV4-1
CDR3: CASSLRGSYNSPLHF

D: NA
V: TRBV9
CDR3: CASSVSGTPNYGYTF

D: TRBD2
V: TRBV28
CDR3: CASSPGLARTKNIQYF

D: TRBD1
V: TRBV7-2
CDR3: CASSDRRQGSNYGYTF

D: NA
V: TRBV27
CDR3: CASSSGPGLGPQHF

D: TRBD2
V: TRBV11-3
CDR3: CASSRGLAGDGNTGELFF

D: TRBD2
V: TRBV4-1
CDR3: CASSHERGTQYF

D: TRBD1
V: TRBV4-2
CDR3: CASSQGQGYEKLFF

D: TRBD1
V: TRBV9
CDR3: CASSIAGGDTQYF

D: NA
V: TRBV5-1
CDR3: CASSLQGGGTDTQYF

D: NA
V: TRBV28
CDR3: CATRTVYQETQYF

D: NA
V: TRBV6-1
CDR3: CASSGQANTEAFF

D: TRBD2
V: TRBV10-3
CDR3: CATQGGLAGGTFYEQYF

D: TRBD1
V: TRBV15
CDR3: CATSRHRDSNTEAFF

D: TRBD1
V: TRBV7-8
CDR3: CASSPDRGAYEQYF

D: TRBD1
V: TRBV30
CDR3: CAWSPLGAGGSDTEAFF

D: TRBD1
V: TRBV30
CDR3: CAWSGTGDMGEAFF

D: TRBD2
V: TRBV5-4
CDR3: CASSRSGVQETQYF

D: NA
V: TRBV5-8
CDR3: CASSFGASLSYNEQFF

D: NA
V: TRBV21-1
CDR3: CASTRNNTIYF